A selection of T cell receptor beta chains follows, all from one sample in a study of cytomegalovirus exposure and HLA in healthy donors. Here immunoSEQ multiplex PCR was the method, and the copy in TCRdb shows in-frame clones only, minus some. The sample yields under 150,000 clones, about 81% seen once. Sequencing was done on a sample of PBMCs. The source is a woman in her forties in good health and CMV-seropositive. Each CDR3 is given with its conserved first and last residue. Each record gives: D gene, clone size, J gene, V gene, CDR3 DNA, CDR3 protein. A D gene is named only where the DNA matches it firmly. Size tells how often a clone was seen (once, few, many) or the class of an expanded clone, and some rows leave it out.

NA	once	TRBJ1-1	TRBV5-1	TGCGCCAGCAGCAAAGGTACAGGGACGGGGACTGAAGCTTTCTTT	CASSKGTGTGTEAFF
NA	NA	TRBJ1-2	TRBV13	TGTGCCAGCAGCTTAGGGACAACTAACTATGGCTACACCTTC	CASSLGTTNYGYTF
NA	NA	TRBJ2-7	TRBV10-1	TGCGCCAGCAGTGGCGGAACAGGGCCTGCGGACGAGCAGTACTTC	CASSGGTGPADEQYF
NA	NA	TRBJ1-4	TRBV5-1	TGCGCCAGCAGCTTCGGGGAGAGTCGCGAAAAACTGTTTTTT	CASSFGESREKLFF
TRBD2	once	TRBJ2-1	TRBV19	TGTGCCAGTAGTACCCTAGCGGGGTACAATGAGCAGTTCTTC	CASSTLAGYNEQFF
TRBD2	NA	TRBJ2-1	TRBV25-1	TGTGCCAGCACCTTAGCGGGAGGAGACAATGAGCAGTTCTTC	CASTLAGGDNEQFF
TRBD2	once	TRBJ2-1	TRBV28	TGTGCCAGCACTCCCCGATTAGCGGGGTCCTACAATGAGCAGTTCTTC	CASTPRLAGSYNEQFF
TRBD1	NA	TRBJ2-3	TRBV28	TGTGCCAGCAGTTCAAATGGACAGGGGGCAGATACGCAGTATTTT	CASSSNGQGADTQYF
NA	NA	TRBJ2-5	TRBV18	TGTGCCAGCGGAGAAGGAGTTATGGTGGCGGAGACCCAGTACTTC	CASGEGVMVAETQYF
NA	NA	TRBJ1-2	TRBV7-2	TGTGCCAGCAGCTTATCTTCCCTCGTTGGAGGAGACTATGGCTACACCTTC	CASSLSSLVGGDYGYTF
NA	few	TRBJ2-5	TRBV11-2	TGTGCCAGCAGCTTAGCAAACAGAAGAGGGGAGACCCAGTACTTC	CASSLANRRGETQYF
NA	NA	TRBJ1-1	TRBV7-7	TGTGCTAGCAGCTCGCAGGGAGCTTTCTTT	CASSSQGAFF
NA	NA	TRBJ2-3	TRBV7-2	TGTGCCAGCAGCTCACCTGGGCGCACAGATACGCAGTATTTT	CASSSPGRTDTQYF
TRBD2	NA	TRBJ2-1	TRBV11-2	TGTGCCAGCAGCAAGGGACTAGCGGCATACAATGAGCAGTTCTTC	CASSKGLAAYNEQFF
TRBD2	NA	TRBJ2-7	TRBV5-4	TGTGCCAGCAGCTTGGGCGGGGGGACGGGGGAGCAGTACTTC	CASSLGGGTGEQYF
NA	NA	TRBJ2-5	TRBV30	TGTGCCTGGAGGGGGCTGTGGGAGACCCAGTACTTC	CAWRGLWETQYF
TRBD2	NA	TRBJ2-7	TRBV7-6	TGTGCCAGCAGCTTAGCGGCTAGCGGTTCCTACGAGCAGTACTTC	CASSLAASGSYEQYF
TRBD1	few	TRBJ1-1	TRBV28	TGTGCCAGCAATGAGGGGGCGGAAACGGGGAACACTGAAGCTTTCTTT	CASNEGAETGNTEAFF
TRBD1	once	TRBJ2-7	TRBV27	TGTGCCAGCAGTTACAACAGGGGCGAGCAGTACTTC	CASSYNRGEQYF
NA	NA	TRBJ1-2	TRBV6-5	TGTGCCACCCAGACTTCACGGAGTTCGACTTATGGCTACACCTTC	CATQTSRSSTYGYTF
TRBD1	NA	TRBJ1-4	TRBV10-3	TGTGCCATCAGTGGACAGGGGAATGAAAAACTGTTTTTT	CAISGQGNEKLFF
NA	NA	TRBJ1-2	TRBV27	TGTGCCAGCAGCGCGACAGCAATCTATGGCTACACCTTC	CASSATAIYGYTF
NA	few	TRBJ2-5	TRBV6-6	TGTGCCAGCAGTACCCCTGAGCGACGGGAGACCCAGTACTTC	CASSTPERRETQYF
TRBD1	NA	TRBJ1-5	TRBV5-5	TGTGCCAGCAGCTTGGGGGACAGGGTCCGGCCTCAGCCCCAGCATTTT	CASSLGDRVRPQPQHF
TRBD1	NA	TRBJ2-7	TRBV7-8	TGTGCCAGCAGCCCTAAAAGACAGGGGGCAAAGGAGCAGTACTTC	CASSPKRQGAKEQYF
NA	NA	TRBJ1-2	TRBV13	TGTGCCAGCAGCCGAGGGGGTGCCGGCTATGGCTACACCTTC	CASSRGGAGYGYTF
NA	NA	TRBJ2-7	TRBV4-1	TGCGCCAGCAGCCCCGGGGGTCTTCAGGGGGCCTACGAGCAGTACTTC	CASSPGGLQGAYEQYF
TRBD1	NA	TRBJ2-7	TRBV11-3	TGTGCCAGCAGCTTAGGTCCGACAGGGTACGAGCAGTACTTC	CASSLGPTGYEQYF
TRBD1	NA	TRBJ2-1	TRBV5-1	TGCGCCAGCACCCCTTACGACAGGGCTAATGAGCAGTTCTTC	CASTPYDRANEQFF
NA	few	TRBJ1-3	TRBV6-5	TGTGCCAGCAGTTACTCCAGGGTGGGGGGAAACACCATATATTTT	CASSYSRVGGNTIYF
NA	NA	TRBJ2-7	TRBV6-6	TGTGCCAGCAGTTACTCCGGGGGGCAGGGCTACGAGCAGTACTTC	CASSYSGGQGYEQYF
TRBD2	once	TRBJ2-1	TRBV9	TGTGCCAGCAGCGTAGGTCAGGGGTTTAGCGGGAGCTCCTACAATGAGCAGTTCTTC	CASSVGQGFSGSSYNEQFF